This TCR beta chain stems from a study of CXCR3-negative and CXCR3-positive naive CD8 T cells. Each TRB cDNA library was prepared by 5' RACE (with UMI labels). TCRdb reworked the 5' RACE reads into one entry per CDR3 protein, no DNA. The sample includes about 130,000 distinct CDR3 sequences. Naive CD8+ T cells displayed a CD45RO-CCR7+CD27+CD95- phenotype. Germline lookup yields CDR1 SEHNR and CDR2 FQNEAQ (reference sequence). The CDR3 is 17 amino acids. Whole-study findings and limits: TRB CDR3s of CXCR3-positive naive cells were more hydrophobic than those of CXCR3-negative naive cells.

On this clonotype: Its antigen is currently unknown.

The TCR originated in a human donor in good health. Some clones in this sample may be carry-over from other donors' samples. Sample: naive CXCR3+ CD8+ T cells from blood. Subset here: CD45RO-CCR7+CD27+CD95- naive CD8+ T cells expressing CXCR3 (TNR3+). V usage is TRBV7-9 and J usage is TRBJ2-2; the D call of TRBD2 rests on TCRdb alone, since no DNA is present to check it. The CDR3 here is CASSRPGTSSNTGELFF.